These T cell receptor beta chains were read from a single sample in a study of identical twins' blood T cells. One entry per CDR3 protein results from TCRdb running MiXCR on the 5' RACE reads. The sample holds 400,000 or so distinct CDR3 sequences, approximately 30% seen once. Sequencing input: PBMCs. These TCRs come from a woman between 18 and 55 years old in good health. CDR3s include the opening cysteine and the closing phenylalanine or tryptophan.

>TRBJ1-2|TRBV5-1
CASSLGRLGSFYGYTF
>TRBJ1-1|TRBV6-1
CASSDRRLLAFF
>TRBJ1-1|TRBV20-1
CSGLRRGWVNTEAFF
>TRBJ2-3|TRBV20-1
CSARVQRASTDTQYF
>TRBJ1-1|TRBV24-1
CARRGLGNTEAFF
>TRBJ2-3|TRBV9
CASIVSRGTDTQYF
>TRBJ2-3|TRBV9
CASGGRRGSDTQYF
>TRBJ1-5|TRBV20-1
CSAAPGTGVDQPQHF
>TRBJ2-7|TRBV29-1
CSSSYEQYF
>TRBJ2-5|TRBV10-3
CAIRGYQETKYF